These 30 T cell receptor beta chains were sequenced from one sample in a study of T-cell memory formation after mild COVID-19. TCRdb processed the 5' RACE reads anew with MiXCR; each CDR3 protein has one entry. Of some 150,000 distinct CDR3 sequences in the sample, approximately 21% were seen once. The material sequenced was PBMCs or a T cell subset sorted from them (not recorded which). Receptors were obtained from an adult woman who had mild COVID-19 (a few samples of this study predate the infection). Cell type and time point are not known.

The chain carries TRBV11-2 and TRBJ2-7, with a tentative D call TRBD2 (5 bases). Germline V gene sequence: CDR1 SGHAT, CDR2 FQNNGV. This CDR3 is built from 14 residues. V lost 3 bases, J lost 0 bases, and 9 bases lay in between. The CDR3 here is CASSLDFLSYEQYF. CDR3 DNA sequence: TGTGCCAGCAGCTTGGACTTTCTCTCCTACGAGCAGTACTTC.

This clonotype was observed a handful of times. The V gene is TRBV29-1, the J gene TRBJ2-7; D not resolved. This CDR3 comprises 13 residues. Trimming stripped 5 bases from V and 0 bases from J, with 11 bases between. Germline values: CDR1 SQVTM, CDR2 ANQGSEA. CDR3 nucleotides: TGCAGCGTTCGTGTGGGTGGCTCCTACGAGCAGTACTTC. The encoded protein is CSVRVGGSYEQYF.

This clonotype was seen more than once but under ten times. The chain recombines TRBV25-1 with TRBJ1-2; tentatively, D is TRBD1 (5 bases). Germline V gene sequence: CDR1 MGHDK, CDR2 SYGVNS. Deletions cut 6 bases from V and 8 bases from J, with 19 bases between. The CDR3 sequence is 14 residues long. In DNA, the CDR3 is TGTGCCAGCAGACCCGGGGCAGAGATCTCCGGCTACACCTTC. It is translated as CASRPGAEISGYTF.

This clonotype occurred a few times. The chain links TRBV12-3 or TRBV12-4 to TRBJ1-3; D is ambiguous. The CDR3 contains 15 residues. V lost 6 bases and J 3 bases, leaving 15 bases between the germline ends. In DNA form, the CDR3 reads TGTGCCAGCAGCCTCACGGGCGGTCGTGGAAACACCATATATTTT. Protein product: CASSLTGGRGNTIYF.

This clonotype was detected only a few times. This chain links TRBV30 with TRBJ1-6, with 7 bases that match TRBD1. V shed 2 bases and J 12 bases; nucleotides not matched to a gene: 4. The CDR3 has 12 residues. The germline gives CDR1 GTSNPN, CDR2 SVGIG (reference sequence). CDR3: CAWSRQGLPLHF. The CDR3 DNA reads as TGTGCCTGGAGTCGACAGGGTTTACCCCTCCACTTT. The full variable domain, rest sourced from reference TRBV30 and TRBJ1-6, is SQTIHQWPATLVQPVGSPLSLECTVEGTSNPNLYWYRQAAGRGLQLLFYSVGIGQISSEVPQNLSASRPQDRQFILSSKKLLLSDSGFYLCAWSRQGLPLHFGNGTRLTVT.

In its sample, this clonotype was seen a few times. The chain has TRBV7-9 and TRBJ1-5; D possibly corresponds to TRBD1 (5 bases). CDR3 length equals 14 residues. The germline CDR1 and CDR2 sequences are SEHNR and FQNEAQ (reference sequence). V was shortened by 7 bases and J by 7 bases, with 17 bases between the two germline ends. The CDR3 here is CASTRGGSEQPQHF. The CDR3 DNA follows: TGTGCCAGCACCCGTGGGGGGTCGGAGCAGCCCCAGCATTTT. Together with reference TRBV7-9 and TRBJ1-5, the CDR3 gives the full variable domain: DTGVSQNPRHKITKRGQNVTFRCDPISEHNRLYWYRQTLGQGPEFLTYFQNEAQLEKSRLLSDRFSAERPKGSFSTLEIQRTEQGDSAMYLCASTRGGSEQPQHFGDGTRLSIL.

J is TRBJ2-5 and V is TRBV7-2; D ambiguous. This CDR3 comprises 14 residues. CDR1 is SGHTA, CDR2 FQGNSA, per germline. Trimming removed 7 bases from V and 4 bases from J, with 16 bases in between. CDR3 residues: CASTILRRAETQYF. The CDR3 DNA sequence: TGTGCCAGCACTATACTACGACGGGCAGAGACCCAGTACTTC.

This clonotype was seen more than once but under ten times. This chain connects TRBV9 to TRBJ2-1, with TRBD2 identical over 9 bases. The CDR3 sequence is 16 residues long. The V segment lost 0 bases and the J segment 8 bases; nucleotides outside the gene matches: 9. Germline-derived CDR1 and CDR2 are SGDLS and YYNGEE. The CDR3 here is CASSVGVRGGRDEQFF. CDR3 nucleotide sequence: TGTGCCAGCAGCGTAGGAGTGCGGGGGGGCAGAGATGAGCAGTTCTTC.

This clonotype has only a few counts. The V call is TRBV7-2, the J call TRBJ2-5; possibly TRBD2 for D (6 bases). V was trimmed by 0 bases and J by 2 bases, leaving 13 bases between them. Germline V gives CDR1 SGHTA, CDR2 FQGNSA. The CDR3 has 16 residues. CDR3 nucleotide sequence: TGTGCCAGCAGCTTAGCCGGGGGATACCTACAAGAGACCCAGTACTTC. Protein sequence: CASSLAGGYLQETQYF.

The CDR3 nucleotides are TGCGCCAGCAGCTTGGCCCTACGGGGGGGCACAGATACGCAGTATTTT. This translates into CASSLALRGGTDTQYF. The chain is built from TRBV5-1 and TRBJ2-3, with 7 bases identical to TRBD2. From germline, CDR1 is SGHRS and CDR2 YFSETQ. J gave up 1 base and V 0 bases, and 5 bases lay outside the gene matches. This CDR3 is 16 amino acids long.

The chain combines TRBV7-3 with TRBJ2-1, with 11 bases matching TRBD2. The V and J ends lost 3 bases and 7 bases, in that order; junction bases with no gene match: 5. CDR3 length: 15 amino acids. Germline CDR1 and CDR2: SGHTA and FQGTGA. Here the CDR3 reads CASSLFSSGGNEQFF. DNA for the CDR3: TGTGCCAGCAGCTTGTTCTCTAGCGGGGGGAATGAGCAGTTCTTC.

This clonotype was observed a handful of times. The junction shows a germline mismatch at one end, possibly a read error. The gene calls are TRBV7-7 and TRBJ2-1; 13 bases are a match to TRBD2. The germline gives CDR1 SSHAT, CDR2 FNYEAQ (reference sequence). The CDR3 is 16 amino acids. The CDR3 sequence: CASSLRGLAGVHEQFF. The DNA for the CDR3 is TGTGCTAGCAGCCTCCGAGGACTAGCGGGAGTTCATGAGCAGTTCTTC. Together with reference TRBV7-7 and TRBJ2-1, the CDR3 gives the full variable domain: GAGVSQSPRYKVTKRGQDVTLRCDPISSHATLYWYQQALGQGPEFLTYFNYEAQPDKSGLPSDRFSAERPEGSISTLTIQRTEQRDSAMYRCASSLRGLAGVHEQFFGPGTRLTVL.

V usage is TRBV12-3 or TRBV12-4 and J usage is TRBJ1-2, with a weak D call TRBD1 (5 bases). The length of the CDR3 is 17 residues. V was trimmed by 1 base and J by 3 bases, leaving 18 bases between them. CDR3 coding DNA: TGTGCCAGCAGTTTAGAGGGGATCACGATATGGGACTATGGCTACACCTTC. Translating gives CASSLEGITIWDYGYTF.

The V and J genes are TRBV7-6 and TRBJ2-7, with TRBD2 matching over 8 bases. V was pared by 2 bases and J by 5 bases, with 8 bases of the junction left unmatched. The CDR3 length is 15 residues. CDR1 and CDR2 (germline): SGHVS, FNYEAQ. The CDR3 nucleotides read TGTGCCAGCAGCTTAAACCCTACGGGGGGGGACGAGCAGTACTTC. This sequence encodes CASSLNPTGGDEQYF.

This clonotype was observed a handful of times. The rearrangement joins TRBV5-1 to TRBJ1-1, with 8 positions matching TRBD1. The CDR3 covers 16 residues. CDR1 and CDR2 (germline): SGHRS, YFSETQ. V lost 4 bases to trimming and J lost 0 bases; unmatched junction nucleotides: 8. In DNA form, the CDR3 reads TGCGCCAGCAGCCCCCAGGGGGCAGGGCTGAACACTGAAGCTTTCTTT. Protein product: CASSPQGAGLNTEAFF.

This clonotype was observed at least ten times. The CDR3: CASSSGGSRAYNEQFF. As DNA, the CDR3 is TGTGCCAGCAGTTCCGGAGGGTCTCGAGCTTACAATGAGCAGTTCTTC. V usage is TRBV6-5 and J usage is TRBJ2-1; TRBD2 is a possible D gene (6 bases). This CDR3 is 16 amino acids long. V was pared by 4 bases and J by 4 bases, with 17 bases between. CDR1 and CDR2 (germline): MNHEY, SVGAGI.

This clonotype came up a few times. The V call is TRBV6-2 or TRBV6-3, the J call TRBJ2-1; a possible D gene is TRBD2 (5 bases). In germline, CDR1 is MNHEY, CDR2 SVGEGT. CDR3 length: 16 amino acids. Trimming pared 2 bases from V and 4 bases from J, leaving 15 bases between. This chain's CDR3 is CASSYEGLPPYNEQFF. DNA for the CDR3: TGTGCCAGCAGTTACGAGGGCCTTCCCCCTTACAATGAGCAGTTCTTC.

This clonotype has only a few counts. This chain joins TRBV6-5 and TRBJ1-6, with a weak D call TRBD1 (6 bases). CDR3 length equals 16 residues. CDR1 is MNHEY and CDR2 is SVGAGI in the germline V gene. V gave up 2 bases and J gave up 10 bases, with 18 bases separating them. The CDR3 loop reads CASSYTQQGGGSPLHF. The CDR3 coding sequence is TGTGCCAGCAGTTACACCCAACAGGGAGGCGGGTCACCCCTCCACTTT.

This chain connects TRBV20-1 to TRBJ2-2; weak D call: TRBD1 (5 bases). The germline V and J ends were trimmed by 0 bases and 6 bases, with 8 bases remaining between them. CDR3 length: 13 residues. Germline CDR1 DFQATT, CDR2 SNEGSKA (reference sequence). The CDR3 sequence: CSARESTAGELFF. The CDR3 DNA follows: TGCAGTGCTAGAGAGTCGACAGCCGGGGAGCTGTTTTTT.

This clonotype was seen only a few times. This chain uses TRBV15 with TRBJ2-5; TRBD2 aligns across 8 bases. Germline loops: CDR1 LNHNV, CDR2 YYDKDF (reference sequence). There are 16 residues in the CDR3. V trimming: 5 bases; J trimming: 8 bases; junction bases outside the gene matches: 16. CDR3 nucleotides: TGTGCCACCAGCGGCCGACTTCCCGGGAGGGTCGAAACCCAGTACTTC. It yields the protein CATSGRLPGRVETQYF.

The CDR3, as DNA: TGTGCCAGCAGCTTAGAAGGGACAGGGGTCAATGAGCAGTTCTTC. Its translation is CASSLEGTGVNEQFF. The V gene is TRBV7-2, the J gene TRBJ2-1, with 10 bases identical to TRBD1. J gave up 6 bases and V 1 base, and 3 bases lay outside the gene matches. The CDR3 runs to 15 residues. Germline-derived CDR1 and CDR2 are SGHTA and FQGNSA.

In its sample, this clonotype was seen a few times. CDR3 in amino acids: CASSLLAEAGEQYF. The DNA of the CDR3 is TGTGCCAGCTCCCTTCTAGCAGAGGCGGGAGAGCAGTACTTC. V gene TRBV18 combines with J gene TRBJ2-7, with D tentatively TRBD2 (6 bases). The V end was cut by 6 bases, the J end by 7 bases, with 19 bases between. Germline V lookup: CDR1 KGHSH, CDR2 LQKENI. This CDR3 region has 14 residues.

CDR3 bases: TGTGCCAGCAGTCGAGGGGGGGTGTTCTACGAGCAGTACTTC. This codes for CASSRGGVFYEQYF. This chain joins TRBV6-2 or TRBV6-3 and TRBJ2-7; a possible D gene is TRBD2 (7 bases). Germline CDR1 and CDR2: MNHEY and SVGEGT. The germline V and J ends were trimmed by 5 bases and 3 bases, with 14 bases remaining between them. CDR3 length: 14 amino acids.

This chain links TRBV6-5 with TRBJ1-2; D is possibly TRBD1 (5 bases). Trimming removed 6 bases at V and 4 bases at J, with 15 bases between. The CDR3 has 14 residues. Germline CDR1 reads MNHEY; CDR2 reads SVGAGI. DNA for the CDR3: TGTGCCAGCAGACCCTTCAGGGTTTTCTATGGCTACACCTTC. Protein sequence: CASRPFRVFYGYTF.

In its sample, this clonotype was seen once. The chain joins TRBV11-2 to TRBJ2-3; D not certain. CDR3 length equals 15 residues. V shed 3 bases and J shed 0 bases, with 10 bases lying between them. Germline CDR1 SGHAT, CDR2 FQNNGV. The CDR3 nucleotides read TGTGCCAGCAGCTTTCAAGGTCCTAGCACAGATACGCAGTATTTT. The encoded protein is CASSFQGPSTDTQYF.

This clonotype has just a few counts. The chain combines TRBV5-5 with TRBJ1-2, with 7 nucleotides matching TRBD1. Germline V gene lookup returns CDR1 SGHKS and CDR2 YYEKEE (reference sequence). The CDR3 runs to 15 residues. With 4 bases clipped from V and 9 bases from J, the junction kept 15 bases outside the gene matches. The DNA for the CDR3 is TGTGCCAGCAGCCACACCCCCCGGGACAGCGATCGCTACACCTTC. The encoded protein is CASSHTPRDSDRYTF.

The table lists this clonotype with a few counts. This chain uses TRBV12-3 or TRBV12-4 with TRBJ2-7, with D maybe TRBD2 (6 bases). V was trimmed by 4 bases and J by 2 bases, leaving 15 bases between them. This CDR3 spans 15 amino acids. CDR3 sequence: CASSSAGRSTYEQYF. In DNA form, the CDR3 reads TGTGCCAGCAGTTCCGCAGGGAGGTCGACCTACGAGCAGTACTTC.

This clonotype was seen only a few times. The V and J genes are TRBV5-1 and TRBJ2-6; D not resolved. Looked up from germline, CDR1 is SGHRS and CDR2 is YFSETQ. This CDR3 is 18 amino acids long. The ends were cut back, 0 bases at V and 2 bases at J, with 15 bases in the middle. CDR3 protein: CASSLVPPRATGANVLTF. The CDR3 nucleotides read TGCGCCAGCAGCTTGGTTCCTCCCCGGGCAACTGGGGCCAACGTCCTGACTTTC.

This clonotype was observed a handful of times. J is TRBJ2-3 and V is TRBV7-3; 16 nucleotides match TRBD2. Germline loops: CDR1 SGHTA, CDR2 FQGTGA. The V gene end was trimmed by 5 bases and the J gene end by 5 bases; junction bases not matched to a gene: 4. This CDR3 comprises 16 residues. The DNA for the CDR3 is TGTGCCAGCAGCACGGGACTAGCGGGGGGGCAAGATACGCAGTATTTT. Translation gives CASSTGLAGGQDTQYF.

V and J are TRBV4-2 and TRBJ1-1; D gene ambiguous. The CDR3 spans 14 residues. The ends were cut back, 2 bases at V and 1 base at J, with 8 bases in the middle. Germline lookup yields CDR1 LGHNA and CDR2 YNFKEQ. CDR3 region: CASSQTATNTEAFF. DNA of the CDR3: TGTGCCAGCAGCCAAACCGCTACGAACACTGAAGCTTTCTTT.